What follows is one T cell receptor (beta chain) and its context. The antigen is undetermined. CDR3 length equals 16 residues. Losses at the gene ends were 5 bases for V and 4 bases for J; bases not matched to a gene: 12. Looked up from germline, CDR1 is MGHRA and CDR2 is YSYEKL. A second PCR of about 7 to 12 cycles used a sample-barcoded 5' primer and a J-beta primer mix. There were at least 2.5 million CDR3-containing paired-end reads obtained from each sample. TCRdb itself ran the 5' RACE reads through MiXCR, one entry per CDR3 protein. In the table there are roughly 2 million distinct CDR3 sequences, about 50% of which are singletons. Each donor was a healthy Caucasian individual from Russia, aged roughly 6 to 100. Per sample, no less than 5 micrograms of total RNA were extracted. This record comes from a study of blood T cells in healthy people across ages. General observations from the study: When set beside aged donors, long-lived donors presented more naive CD4+ cells and higher diversity.

Material for sequencing was blood. The chain is built from TRBV4-1 and TRBJ2-5, with 8 bases aligning to TRBD1. This TCR derives from a woman between 40 and 50 years old in good health. CDR3 residues: CASSDRQGRFSETQYF. Here the CDR3 DNA reads TGCGCCAGCAGCGACAGACAGGGGCGTTTTTCAGAGACCCAGTACTTC.